The text below deals with one T cell receptor (beta chain). Its target is unknown. Germline assignment: CDR1 LGHNA and CDR2 YSLEER. This CDR3 region has 15 residues. Trimming removed 0 bases from V and 2 bases from J, with 11 bases in between. The immunoSEQ assay was version 4, run in survey mode. Clones were read by immunoSEQ multiplex PCR, and TCRdb kept only the in-frame ones, dropping some. Among tens of thousands of clones listed, about four fifths were seen once. This record comes from a study of persistence of HIV-infected CD4 T cells. Background on the study: Donors were ART-treated; their CMV- and Gag-responding CD4+ T cells were isolated.

The study's findings and limits: Degenerate expanded CDR3beta sequences were enriched among CMV- and Gag-responding cells. Compared with CD3/CD28-stimulated cells, CMV- and Gag-responding cells showed lower TCRbeta richness.

Lysates of CMV-infected fibroblasts at around 9.1 ug/mL stimulated these cells. CD40L/CD69 double-negative CD45RO-high memory CD4+ T cells were collected. Anti-CD28/CD49d costimulation, CD40-blocking antibody and enfuvirtide were given to CD8-depleted PBMCs for about 18 hours. This receptor was obtained from an adult woman with HIV who was CMV-seropositive. V and J are TRBV4-3 and TRBJ2-7, with D maybe TRBD2 (6 bases). The material was CD4+ T cells sorted from PBMCs after approximately 18-hour stimulation, obtained from a patient who received antiretroviral therapy. The CDR3 DNA reads TGCGCCAGCAGCCAAGATCGGGGGTCCACCTACGAGCAGTACTTC. Protein product: CASSQDRGSTYEQYF.